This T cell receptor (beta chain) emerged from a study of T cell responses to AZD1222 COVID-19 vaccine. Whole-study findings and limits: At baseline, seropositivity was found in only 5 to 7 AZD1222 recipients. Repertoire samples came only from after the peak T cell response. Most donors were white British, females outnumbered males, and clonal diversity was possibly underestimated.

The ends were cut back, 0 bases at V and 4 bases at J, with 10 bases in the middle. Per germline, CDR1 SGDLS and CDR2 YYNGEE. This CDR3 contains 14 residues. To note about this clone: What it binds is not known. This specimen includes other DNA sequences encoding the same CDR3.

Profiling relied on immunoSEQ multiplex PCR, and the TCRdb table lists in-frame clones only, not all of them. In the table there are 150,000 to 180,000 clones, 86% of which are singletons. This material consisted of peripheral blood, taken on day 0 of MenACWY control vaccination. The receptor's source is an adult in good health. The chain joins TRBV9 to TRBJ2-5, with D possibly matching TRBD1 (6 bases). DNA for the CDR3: TGTGCCAGCAGCGTAGGACAGGCTGGAGAGACCCAGTACTTC. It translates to CASSVGQAGETQYF. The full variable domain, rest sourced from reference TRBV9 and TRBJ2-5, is DSGVTQTPKHLITATGQRVTLRCSPRSGDLSVYWYQQSLDQGLQFLIQYYNGEERAKGNILERFSAQQFPDLHSELNLSSLELGDSALYFCASSVGQAGETQYFGPGTRLLVL.